The 32 T cell receptor beta chains reported below all come from one sample, sequenced in a study of blood T cell repertoires in COVID-19. Sequenced by immunoSEQ multiplex PCR; TCRdb stores in-frame clones only, minus some. The repertoire holds around 130,000 clones, more than 80% seen once, with 4.3% in the top ten. Sequencing used peripheral blood. The receptors stem from a human donor in a cohort sampled during active COVID-19.

This sequence joins TRBV30 and TRBJ1-1; possible D gene TRBD1, 6 bases. Trimming cost V 3 bases and J 1 base, with 9 bases left between them. Germline V gives CDR1 GTSNPN, CDR2 SVGIG (reference sequence). The CDR3 totals 13 residues. CDR3 nucleotides: TGTGCCTGGAGAGAGGGACAGAACACTGAAGCTTTCTTT. Translating gives CAWREGQNTEAFF.

The chain joins TRBV29-1 to TRBJ2-5; 12 bases align to TRBD2. V was pared by 5 bases and J by 5 bases, with 6 bases of the junction left unmatched. Germline CDR1 reads SQVTM; CDR2 reads ANQGSEA. The CDR3 totals 14 residues. CDR3 amino acids: CSVTSGRSRETQYF. The DNA of the CDR3 is TGCAGCGTTACTAGCGGGAGGAGTAGGGAGACCCAGTACTTC.

Written as DNA, the CDR3 is TGTGCCAGCACTAAAGCGGTGGTTAATCAGCCCCAGCATTTT. Amino acid sequence: CASTKAVVNQPQHF. The chain joins TRBV28 to TRBJ1-5; D not certain. Germline values: CDR1 MDHEN, CDR2 SYDVKM. CDR3 length equals 14 residues. V lost 7 bases to trimming and J lost 4 bases, with 14 bases between them.

The genes are TRBV11-2 and TRBJ2-2; 8 nucleotides match TRBD1. The germline V gene has CDR1 SGHAT and CDR2 FQNNGV. The junction had 8 bases not matched to a gene; V was cut back by 3 bases and J by 5 bases. CDR3 length: 16 amino acids. Written as DNA, the CDR3 is TGTGCCAGCAGCTTTCGGCAGGGGGCTAGTACCGGGGAGCTGTTTTTT. The encoded protein is CASSFRQGASTGELFF.

In its sample, this clone was seen a few times. The gene calls are TRBV19 and TRBJ1-6; D unresolved. Trimming shortened V by 5 bases and J by 7 bases, and 9 bases separated the two germline ends. This CDR3 comprises 13 residues. Germline V gives CDR1 LNHDA, CDR2 SQIVND (reference sequence). The CDR3 bases are TGTGCCAGTAGTTCAACGGGGAATTCACCCCTCCACTTT. Translation: CASSSTGNSPLHF.

The chain employs TRBV11-2 and TRBJ2-7; D possibly corresponds to TRBD1 (6 bases). Germline V gene sequence: CDR1 SGHAT, CDR2 FQNNGV. There are 15 residues in the CDR3. Trimming pared 5 bases from V and 4 bases from J, leaving 18 bases between. Written as DNA, the CDR3 is TGTGCCAGCAGCCGCCGACAGGTCCTGGGGTACGAGCAGTACGTC. It codes for CASSRRQVLGYEQYV.

The chain joins TRBV7-2 to TRBJ1-2; a weak D match, TRBD1 (5 bases). Trimming shortened V by 3 bases and J by 9 bases, and 11 bases separated the two germline ends. Germline V gives CDR1 SGHTA, CDR2 FQGNSA. The CDR3 sequence is 12 residues long. The CDR3 region has the DNA TGTGCCAGCAGCTTTCCGCGGGGACGCTACACCTTC. Residues: CASSFPRGRYTF.

This chain uses TRBV19 with TRBJ1-4, with 8 bases identical to TRBD1. The germline CDR1 and CDR2 sequences are LNHDA and SQIVND (reference sequence). The CDR3 totals 16 residues. V shed 3 bases, J shed 8 bases, and the junction held 11 bases outside the gene matches. DNA of the CDR3: TGTGCCAGTAGTATCCCAACAGGGGGACGAGGGGAAAAACTGTTTTTT. It translates to CASSIPTGGRGEKLFF.

The chain has TRBV5-1 and TRBJ2-7; TRBD2 agrees at 9 bases. Germline V lookup: CDR1 SGHRS, CDR2 YFSETQ. The CDR3 totals 15 residues. The ends lost 0 bases at V and 0 bases at J; junction bases unmatched: 1. Written as DNA, the CDR3 is TGCGCCAGCAGCTTGGGAGCGGGAGGCTCCTACGAGCAGTACGTC. Residues: CASSLGAGGSYEQYV.

The chain uses TRBV5-1 and TRBJ1-1; D is perhaps TRBD1 (6 bases). Germline lookup yields CDR1 SGHRS and CDR2 YFSETQ. This CDR3 spans 15 amino acids. V gave up 4 bases and J gave up 0 bases, with 13 bases separating them. Written as DNA, the CDR3 is TGCGCCAGCAGCCGTAACAGGGCCATGAACACTGAAGCTTTCTTT. This codes for CASSRNRAMNTEAFF.

The chain carries TRBV5-6 and TRBJ1-1; D ambiguous. Trimming removed 4 bases from V and 0 bases from J, with 10 bases in between. In germline, CDR1 is SGHDT, CDR2 YYEEEE. The CDR3 spans 14 residues. The CDR3 loop is CASSGIRMNTEAFF. The CDR3 nucleotides are TGTGCCAGCAGCGGTATCAGGATGAACACTGAAGCTTTCTTT.

The chain employs TRBV15 and TRBJ2-1; possibly TRBD2 for D (6 bases). The CDR3 runs 13 residues. The V end was cut by 6 bases, the J end by 1 base, with 7 bases between. Germline V gives CDR1 LNHNV, CDR2 YYDKDF (reference sequence). The CDR3 nucleotides read TGTGCCACCAGTAGCGGATCCTACAATGAGCAGTTCTTC. This sequence encodes CATSSGSYNEQFF. The full variable domain, completed using reference TRBV15 and TRBJ2-1, is DAMVIQNPRYQVTQFGKPVTLSCSQTLNHNVMYWYQQKSSQAPKLLFHYYDKDFNNEADTPDNFQSRRPNTSFCFLDIRSPGLGDTAMYLCATSSGSYNEQFFGPGTRLTVL.

V gene TRBV6-2 or TRBV6-3 combines with J gene TRBJ2-7; 7 bases align to TRBD1. V lost 5 bases, J lost 10 bases, and 5 bases stayed unmatched. The CDR3 loop spans 11 amino acids. Germline CDR1 and CDR2: MNHEY and SVGEGT. The CDR3 DNA reads as TGTGCCAGCAGTCAGGGACAGTTACAGTACGTC. Translation gives CASSQGQLQYV.

This chain joins TRBV19 and TRBJ2-1, with a tentative D call TRBD2 (6 bases). Trimming pared 3 bases from V and 4 bases from J, leaving 13 bases between. Germline V gives CDR1 LNHDA, CDR2 SQIVND (reference sequence). This CDR3 has 15 amino acids. CDR3 sequence (DNA): TGTGCCAGTAGTATGAACGGGAGATTTTACAATGAGCAGTTCTTC. Its translation is CASSMNGRFYNEQFF.

The rearrangement links TRBV6-2 or TRBV6-3 to TRBJ1-1, with D perhaps TRBD1 (5 bases). Germline V gives CDR1 MNHEY, CDR2 SVGEGT. V was shortened by 4 bases and J by 4 bases, with 13 bases between the two germline ends. CDR3 length: 14 residues. The CDR3 loop reads CASSWTQGSTEAFF. CDR3 sequence (DNA): TGTGCCAGCAGTTGGACCCAGGGAAGCACTGAAGCTTTCTTT.

V usage is TRBV7-9 and J usage is TRBJ2-7; tentative D call: TRBD2 (5 bases). The CDR3 extends over 13 amino acids. Per germline, CDR1 SEHNR and CDR2 FQNEAQ (reference sequence). V shed 6 bases and J shed 3 bases, with 12 bases lying between them. CDR3 loop: CASRSSTSYEQYF. The CDR3, as DNA: TGTGCCAGCAGGAGTAGTACTAGCTACGAGCAGTACTTC.

The V gene is TRBV2, the J gene TRBJ2-5; D ambiguous. V was clipped by 7 bases and J by 3 bases, with 12 bases between them. This CDR3 is built from 13 residues. CDR1 SNHLY and CDR2 FYNNEI come from the germline V gene. The CDR3, as DNA: TGTGCCAGCAAACAGAACGAGAAAGAGACCCAGTACTTC. Translating it yields CASKQNEKETQYF.

The genes are TRBV15 and TRBJ2-1; 8 bases agree with TRBD2. Looked up from germline, CDR1 is LNHNV and CDR2 is YYDKDF (reference sequence). Unmatched junction bases numbered 3, after V lost 1 base and J lost 7 bases. This CDR3 has 14 residues. The CDR3 region is CATSRAGTRNEQFF. The CDR3 DNA reads TGTGCCACCAGCAGAGCGGGGACTAGGAATGAGCAGTTCTTC. The variable domain in full, completed from reference TRBV15 and TRBJ2-1, reads DAMVIQNPRYQVTQFGKPVTLSCSQTLNHNVMYWYQQKSSQAPKLLFHYYDKDFNNEADTPDNFQSRRPNTSFCFLDIRSPGLGDTAMYLCATSRAGTRNEQFFGPGTRLTVL.

The CDR3 region is CSVSGSPNTGELFF. DNA of the CDR3: TGCAGCGTTTCTGGGAGTCCGAACACCGGGGAGCTGTTTTTT. This chain connects TRBV29-1 to TRBJ2-2, with a weak D call TRBD2 (5 bases). CDR1 and CDR2 (germline): SQVTM, ANQGSEA. CDR3 length: 14 amino acids. V dropped 5 bases and J dropped 0 bases, with 10 bases sitting between them.

The chain uses TRBV3-1 (or the pseudogene TRBV3-2) and TRBJ2-1; TRBD2 might be the D (5 bases). The V gene lost 0 bases and the J gene lost 0 bases, with 12 bases spanning the gap. The CDR3 covers 17 residues. Germline V lookup: CDR1 LGHDT, CDR2 YNNKEL (reference sequence). The CDR3 bases are TGTGCCAGCAGCCAAGATCTGAGGGCGGGCTCCTACAATGAGCAGTTCTTC. This codes for CASSQDLRAGSYNEQFF.

The rearrangement joins TRBV6-2 or TRBV6-3 to TRBJ1-1, with D tentatively TRBD1 (6 bases). The germline CDR1 and CDR2 sequences are MNHEY and SVGEGT. The V end was cut by 2 bases, the J end by 9 bases, with 10 bases between. This CDR3 contains 12 residues. The CDR3 region has the DNA TGTGCCAGCAGTTACGAGACAGGAAAAGCTTTCTTT. Its protein product is CASSYETGKAFF.

This sequence joins TRBV6-5 and TRBJ2-2; D ambiguous. Trimming took 0 bases from V and 2 from J, leaving 4 bases between them. The CDR3 contains 14 residues. The V gene's germline CDR1 is MNHEY and CDR2 SVGAGI. CDR3 coding DNA: TGTGCCAGCAGTTACTCGACTAACACCGGGGAGCTGTTTTTT. It yields the protein CASSYSTNTGELFF.

The chain carries TRBV24-1 and TRBJ2-1, with D possibly being TRBD2 (6 bases). Trimming took off 3 bases at V and 5 bases at J, with 13 bases between the two ends. Germline assignment: CDR1 KGHDR and CDR2 SFDVKD. CDR3 length equals 15 residues. CDR3 in DNA: TGTGCCACCAGTGATCGAAGGCCGGGAGACAATGAGCAGTTCTTC. This encodes CATSDRRPGDNEQFF.

This clone was counted a single time. V and J are TRBV28 and TRBJ2-2; D not certain. Per the germline V gene, CDR1 is MDHEN and CDR2 is SYDVKM. The length of the CDR3 is 13 residues. With 1 base removed from V and 4 bases from J, the gap between germline ends came to 4 bases. The CDR3 sequence: CASSLYTTGELFF. DNA for the CDR3: TGTGCCAGCAGTTTATACACCACCGGGGAGCTGTTTTTT.

The chain recombines TRBV5-4 with TRBJ2-2; 10 bases are a match to TRBD1. After removal of 7 bases from V and 7 bases from J, the junction contained 13 bases not matched to a gene. CDR3 length: 16 residues. From germline, CDR1 is SGHNT and CDR2 YYREEE (reference sequence). CDR3 sequence reads: CASRETGGVEGGELFF. The CDR3 region has the DNA TGTGCCAGCCGAGAGACAGGGGGCGTAGAAGGCGGGGAGCTGTTTTTT.

V gene TRBV2 combines with J gene TRBJ1-3; 8 positions match TRBD1. Germline V gene data show CDR1 as SNHLY and CDR2 as FYNNEI. The ends lost 6 bases at V and 5 bases at J; junction bases unmatched: 3. This CDR3 comprises 13 residues. The CDR3 here is CASSGQGRNTIYF. The DNA of the CDR3 is TGTGCCAGCAGCGGACAGGGACGAAACACCATATATTTT.

The chain links TRBV30 to TRBJ2-7, with D possibly TRBD1 on 5 matching bases. This CDR3 contains 15 residues. V gave up 3 bases and J gave up 2 bases, with 17 bases separating them. The germline V gene has CDR1 GTSNPN and CDR2 SVGIG (reference sequence). The CDR3 region is CAWRVTGAHTYEQYF. The DNA for the CDR3 is TGTGCCTGGAGGGTTACAGGTGCCCACACCTACGAGCAGTACTTC.

The chain joins TRBV10-3 to TRBJ1-6; D unresolved. The V and J ends lost 10 bases and 7 bases respectively, with 11 bases between them. Germline V lookup: CDR1 ENHRY, CDR2 SYGVKD. The CDR3 is 12 residues long. Here the CDR3 DNA reads TGTGCCACTAGTGCCTCCAATTCACCCCTCCACTTT. Translation: CATSASNSPLHF.

This chain uses TRBV7-9 with TRBJ1-1; possible D gene TRBD1, 6 bases. CDR1 and CDR2 from the germline V gene are SEHNR and FQNEAQ (reference sequence). Trimming left V 1 base short and J 5 bases short, with 20 bases between. The length of the CDR3 is 17 residues. In DNA, the CDR3 is TGTGCCAGCAGCTTAGGAGGGGGTACCGGTCTAAGAACTGAAGCTTTCTTT. Protein product: CASSLGGGTGLRTEAFF.

The rearrangement links TRBV7-3 to TRBJ2-4; D might be TRBD1 (6 bases). The CDR3 consists of 13 residues. Trimming cost V 5 bases and J 11 bases, with 16 bases left between them. The V gene's germline CDR1 is SGHTA and CDR2 FQGTGA. CDR3: CASSPREQGVQYF. In DNA, the CDR3 is TGTGCCAGCAGCCCCAGGGAACAGGGCGTTCAGTACTTC.

This chain uses TRBV5-6 with TRBJ1-2; D is unresolved. This CDR3 has 14 residues. Looked up from germline, CDR1 is SGHDT and CDR2 is YYEEEE. The V and J ends lost 2 bases and 6 bases respectively, with 14 bases between them. This chain's CDR3 is CASSLGRTLDGYTF. CDR3 DNA: TGTGCCAGCAGCTTAGGTAGGACTTTGGATGGCTACACCTTC.

The chain is built from TRBV5-6 and TRBJ1-2; 12 nucleotides align to TRBD1. The germline V gene encodes CDR1 SGHDT and CDR2 YYEEEE. The CDR3 covers 18 residues. The V segment lost 2 bases and the J segment 2 bases; nucleotides outside the gene matches: 10. For the CDR3, the DNA is TGTGCCAGCAGCTTTGCCCGGGACAGGGGGCTCTTGAACTATGGCTACACCTTC. Residues: CASSFARDRGLLNYGYTF.